A single sample gave rise to the 19 T cell receptor beta chains below, sequenced in a study of cytomegalovirus exposure and HLA in healthy donors. A multiplex PCR was run with 60 Vbeta primers and 13 Jbeta primers. Assay: immunoSEQ multiplex PCR; the TCRdb copy retains only in-frame clones and omits some. Seen here are around 99,000 clones, 65% to 85% observed once, and the top ten hold around 3%. Sequenced material: PBMCs. The receptors were gathered from a man aged 35 to 55 in good health and CMV-seronegative.

The chain links TRBV11-2 to TRBJ1-2; D is uncertain. The CDR3 covers 15 residues. Germline V gene sequence: CDR1 SGHAT, CDR2 FQNNGV. V lost 1 base to trimming and J lost 2 bases, with 11 bases between them. The DNA for the CDR3 is TGTGCCAGCAGCTTAGCGGCACCGGGGAACTATGGCTACACCTTC. As protein: CASSLAAPGNYGYTF. The full variable domain, completed using reference TRBV11-2 and TRBJ1-2, is EAGVAQSPRYKIIEKRQSVAFWCNPISGHATLYWYQQILGQGPKLLIQFQNNGVVDDSQLPKDRFSAERLKGVDSTLKIQPAKLEDSAVYLCASSLAAPGNYGYTFGSGTRLTVV.

This clone occurred once. This chain links TRBV12-2 with TRBJ1-3; the table names TRBD1, a call not compared with the DNA. TRBV12-2 is annotated as a pseudogene. The length of the CDR3 is 16 residues. CDR3 coding DNA: TGTGCAAGTCGCCCCCCGGGGACAGGGCGCGGAAACACCATATATTTT. Protein: CASRPPGTGRGNTIYF.

The J gene is TRBJ2-7, the V gene TRBV7-6; 12 bases map to TRBD2. Per the germline V gene, CDR1 is SGHVS and CDR2 is FNYEAQ. V lost 0 bases to trimming and J lost 2 bases; unmatched junction nucleotides: 5. The CDR3 sequence is 17 residues long. The CDR3 DNA reads as TGTGCCAGCAGCTTAGCTAGGACTAGCGGGGATACCTACGAGCAGTACTTC. Protein sequence: CASSLARTSGDTYEQYF.

A word on this clone: Germline is not matched at one junction end, which may reflect a read error. The rearrangement joins TRBV7-9 to TRBJ1-4, with no clear D. Germline CDR1 is SEHNR and CDR2 is FQNEAQ (reference sequence). The CDR3 runs to 12 residues. The CDR3 region is CSSSSEDEKLFF. In nucleotides, the CDR3 is TGTTCCAGCAGCTCGGAGGATGAAAAACTGTTTTTT. Supplemented by reference TRBV7-9 and TRBJ1-4, the full variable domain reads DTGVSQNPRHKITKRGQNVTFRCDPISEHNRLYWYRQTLGQGPEFLTYFQNEAQLEKSRLLSDRFSAERPKGSFSTLEIQRTEQGDSAMYLCSSSSEDEKLFFGSGTQLSVL.

This clone was counted once. This sequence joins TRBV5-6 and TRBJ1-2; D is unclear. Germline lookup yields CDR1 SGHDT and CDR2 YYEEEE. The ends were cut back, 2 bases at V and 3 bases at J, with 14 bases in the middle. The CDR3 is 15 amino acids. The CDR3: CASSLSGRAYYGYTF. DNA of the CDR3: TGTGCCAGCAGCTTATCAGGCCGCGCGTACTATGGCTACACCTTC.

The chain carries TRBV5-1 and TRBJ2-7; D is perhaps TRBD1 (7 bases). V was trimmed by 0 bases and J by 2 bases, leaving 12 bases between them. The CDR3 has 15 residues. Germline CDR1 SGHRS, CDR2 YFSETQ. The DNA for the CDR3 is TGCGCCAGCAGCTTGGCCGCAGGGGGGACCTACGAGCAGTACTTC. This encodes CASSLAAGGTYEQYF.

This clone was detected only a few times. This chain connects TRBV27 to TRBJ1-1; D uncertain. The V gene lost 5 bases and the J gene lost 1 base, with 8 bases spanning the gap. CDR3 length: 13 amino acids. Germline CDR1 and CDR2: MNHEY and SMNVEV (reference sequence). Here the CDR3 reads CASSIYRNTEAFF. The DNA of the CDR3 is TGTGCCAGCAGTATATACAGGAACACTGAAGCTTTCTTT.

A word on this clone: Other nucleotide sequences from this sample produce the same CDR3. The chain combines TRBV30 with TRBJ1-1; TRBD1 aligns across 7 bases. This CDR3 has 13 residues. Germline V gives CDR1 GTSNPN, CDR2 SVGIG (reference sequence). The junction had 0 bases not matched to a gene; V was cut back by 1 base and J by 1 base. CDR3 sequence reads: CAWSGTGNTEAFF. The CDR3 region has the DNA TGTGCCTGGAGTGGGACAGGGAACACTGAAGCTTTCTTT.

This clone was detected only a few times. The chain is built from TRBV6-5 and TRBJ1-4; D gene uncertain. Trimming removed 0 bases at V and 0 bases at J, with 5 bases between. CDR3 length: 15 amino acids. Per the germline V gene, CDR1 is MNHEY and CDR2 is SVGAGI. The CDR3 DNA follows: TGTGCCAGCAGTTACTCCCTTGCAACTAATGAAAAACTGTTTTTT. The encoded protein is CASSYSLATNEKLFF.

As for this clone: At one end the junction does not follow the germline gene, possibly because of a read error. The J gene is TRBJ2-7, the V gene TRBV7-9, with D unclear. CDR1 is SEHNR, CDR2 FQNEAQ, per germline (reference sequence). The CDR3 length is 12 residues. CDR3 sequence (DNA): TGTTCCAGCAGCTTAAGCACCTACGAGCAGTACTTC. It is translated as CSSSLSTYEQYF. The whole variable domain, remainder taken from reference TRBV7-9 and TRBJ2-7, is DTGVSQNPRHKITKRGQNVTFRCDPISEHNRLYWYRQTLGQGPEFLTYFQNEAQLEKSRLLSDRFSAERPKGSFSTLEIQRTEQGDSAMYLCSSSLSTYEQYFGPGTRLTVT.

The rearrangement uses TRBV6-6 and TRBJ2-3; 8 bases line up with TRBD1. The junction had 2 bases not matched to a gene; V was cut back by 2 bases and J by 4 bases. The CDR3 spans 14 residues. From germline, CDR1 is MNHNY and CDR2 SVGAGI (reference sequence). The CDR3 DNA reads as TGTGCCAGCAGTTACGACAGGGGCGCAGATACGCAGTATTTT. Amino acids: CASSYDRGADTQYF.

The rearrangement joins TRBV5-1 to TRBJ1-4; D is perhaps TRBD1 (5 bases). The CDR3 spans 12 residues. V lost 5 bases, J lost 7 bases, and 9 bases lay in between. Germline V gene data show CDR1 as SGHRS and CDR2 as YFSETQ. The CDR3 sequence: CASSVRGEKLFF. CDR3 sequence (DNA): TGCGCCAGCAGTGTTAGGGGTGAAAAACTGTTTTTT.

V is TRBV11-1 and J is TRBJ1-4, with D possibly TRBD1 on 5 matching bases. The CDR3 spans 14 residues. Trimming took off 3 bases at V and 7 bases at J, with 12 bases between the two ends. Per the germline V gene, CDR1 is SGHAT and CDR2 is FQDESV (reference sequence). This chain's CDR3 is CASSLGQIGEKLFF. CDR3 in DNA: TGTGCCAGCAGCTTGGGGCAGATCGGTGAAAAACTGTTTTTT.

The chain uses TRBV5-1 and TRBJ1-1; the D gene is possibly TRBD1 (6 bases). V was cut by 1 base and J by 0 bases, with 10 bases left in between. CDR1 and CDR2 (germline): SGHRS, YFSETQ. This CDR3 is 15 amino acids long. The CDR3 spells CASSLLGALNTEAFF. DNA of the CDR3: TGCGCCAGCAGCTTGTTGGGGGCGTTGAACACTGAAGCTTTCTTT.

The rearrangement uses TRBV10-3 and TRBJ2-1, with D possibly being TRBD1 (6 bases). Between the trimmed V and J ends, which lost 8 bases and 7 bases, there was a span of 12 bases. The CDR3 sequence is 12 residues long. Germline CDR1 is ENHRY and CDR2 is SYGVKD. The CDR3 sequence is CAILRGRNEQFF. The CDR3, as DNA: TGTGCCATCTTGAGGGGGAGAAATGAGCAGTTCTTC.

The chain uses TRBV19 and TRBJ1-1; the D is unclear. The CDR3 covers 15 residues. CDR1 LNHDA and CDR2 SQIVND come from the germline V gene (reference sequence). V lost 7 bases and J 1 base, leaving 16 bases between the germline ends. The CDR3 DNA sequence: TGTGCCAGTAAGCCATCACTCTATGCGAACACTGAAGCTTTCTTT. This encodes CASKPSLYANTEAFF.

V usage is TRBV11-2 and J usage is TRBJ1-1; D is ambiguous. The V gene's germline CDR1 is SGHAT and CDR2 FQNNGV. V lost 7 bases and J lost 4, with 16 bases in between. CDR3 length equals 14 residues. CDR3 nucleotides: TGTGCCAGCACCCTAGGACTTCCGGGCACTGAAGCTTTCTTT. Translating it yields CASTLGLPGTEAFF.

J is TRBJ2-7 and V is TRBV5-4; 11 positions agree with TRBD1. The V gene end was trimmed by 0 bases and the J gene end by 2 bases; junction bases not matched to a gene: 4. CDR1 is SGHNT and CDR2 is YYREEE in the germline V gene (reference sequence). The CDR3 is made up of 16 amino acids. The CDR3 nucleotides are TGTGCCAGCAGCTTGGGGGGACAGGGGGAGACCTACGAGCAGTACTTC. This codes for CASSLGGQGETYEQYF. Drawing the rest from reference TRBV5-4 and TRBJ2-7, the complete variable domain is ETGVTQSPTHLIKTRGQQVTLRCSSQSGHNTVSWYQQALGQGPQFIFQYYREEENGRGNFPPRFSGLQFPNYSSELNVNALELDDSALYLCASSLGGQGETYEQYFGPGTRLTVT.

Written as DNA, the CDR3 is TGTGCCAGCAGCTTAAGGAGATCGTGGACAGGGGGCTACACTGAAGCTTTCTTT. It translates to CASSLRRSWTGGYTEAFF. This rearrangement joins TRBV7-9 to TRBJ1-1; 11 bases agree with TRBD1. Trimming took 2 bases from V and 3 from J; bases not matched to a gene: 11. CDR3 size: 18 residues. CDR1 SEHNR and CDR2 FQNEAQ come from the germline V gene (reference sequence).